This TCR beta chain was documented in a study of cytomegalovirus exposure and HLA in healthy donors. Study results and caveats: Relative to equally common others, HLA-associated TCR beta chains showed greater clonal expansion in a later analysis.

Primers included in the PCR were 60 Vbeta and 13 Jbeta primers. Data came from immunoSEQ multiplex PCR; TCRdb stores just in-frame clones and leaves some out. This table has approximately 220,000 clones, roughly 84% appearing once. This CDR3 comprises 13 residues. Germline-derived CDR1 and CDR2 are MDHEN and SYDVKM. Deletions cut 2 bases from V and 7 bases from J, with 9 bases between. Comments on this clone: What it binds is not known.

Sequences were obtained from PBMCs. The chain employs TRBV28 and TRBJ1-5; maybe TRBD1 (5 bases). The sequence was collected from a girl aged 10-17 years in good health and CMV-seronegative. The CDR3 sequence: CASSLPRQQPQHF. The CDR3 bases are TGTGCCAGCAGTTTACCACGACAGCAGCCCCAGCATTTT.